The clone carrying this T cell receptor beta chain occurred a few times. The antigen remains unidentified. This sample stems from a study of CD8+CD57+ T cells in acquired aplastic anemia. Study details: Sorted CD4+ and CD8+ cells gave an average of about 3.4 ug of DNA. Findings and caveats of the study: There were 25 to 30 CD8+ CDR3 sequences that occurred in both patients and controls.

The template for TCR beta VDJ and CDR3 sequence profiling was genomic DNA. A single record per CDR3 protein comes from TCRdb applying MiXCR to the reads. Of 200,000 or so distinct CDR3 sequences in the sample, roughly 64% were seen once. The CDR3 covers 14 residues. With 5 bases removed from V and 1 base from J, the gap between germline ends came to 11 bases. Germline CDR1 reads MNHEY; CDR2 reads SVGEGT. The specimen was sorted CD4+, CD8+, or CD8+CD57+ T cells (not recorded which) from PBMCs. The receptor comes from a human donor with severe aplastic anemia or a healthy control (not recorded which). The chain combines TRBV6-2 or TRBV6-3 with TRBJ1-1; possible D gene TRBD1, 6 bases. CDR3 region: CASSVGGWNTEAFF. CDR3 DNA sequence: TGTGCCAGCAGTGTGGGGGGCTGGAACACTGAAGCTTTCTTT.